This is a list of T cell receptor beta chains from one sample in a study of PD-1 blockade in mismatch repair-deficient tumors. Sequencing used immunoSEQ multiplex PCR; TCRdb keeps in-frame clones, though not all of them. The sample lists more than 90,000 clones, about 74% occurring once. The sample consisted of peripheral blood, taken 60 weeks after starting pembrolizumab. The source of these receptors is an adult with mismatch repair-deficient cancer. Each CDR3 is given with its conserved first and last residue. D genes are given only for firm matches. Clone size appears in some rows only: once, few, many, or a class for an expanded clone.

d_call	clone_size	v_call	j_call	cdr3_aa	cdr3_nt
.	.	TRBV4-1	TRBJ2-6	CASSQDGIRAAGANVLTF	TGCGCCAGCAGCCAAGACGGCATCAGGGCGGCCGGGGCCAACGTCCTGACTTTC
.	few	TRBV9	TRBJ1-1	CASSGGWVLNTEAFF	TGTGCCAGCAGCGGAGGGTGGGTCCTGAACACTGAAGCTTTCTTT
.	.	TRBV6-5	TRBJ1-1	CASRTGGITEAFF	TGTGCCAGCAGAACGGGGGGCATCACTGAAGCTTTCTTT
.	.	TRBV20-1	TRBJ2-1	CSARDGNEQFF	TGCAGTGCTAGAGATGGGAATGAGCAGTTCTTC
.	.	TRBV15	TRBJ1-1	CATSRRGRGKGTEAFF	TGTGCCACCAGCAGGCGGGGGAGAGGGAAGGGCACTGAAGCTTTCTTT
.	.	TRBV9	TRBJ2-2	CASSSGLTGELFF	TGTGCCAGCAGCTCGGGACTTACCGGGGAGCTGTTTTTT
.	.	TRBV4-3	TRBJ2-5	CASSSGTWETQYF	TGCGCCAGCAGCTCAGGGACTTGGGAGACCCAGTACTTC
.	.	TRBV28	TRBJ2-3	CASSSGEWLDTQYF	TGTGCCAGCAGTTCGGGAGAGTGGCTAGATACGCAGTATTTT
TRBD2	.	TRBV28	TRBJ2-5	CASSLGLAGGQETQYF	TGTGCCAGCAGTTTGGGACTAGCGGGAGGCCAAGAGACCCAGTACTTC
.	once	TRBV6-5	TRBJ1-2	CASRGSGGADGYTF	TGTGCCAGCAGGGGCTCGGGGGGCGCGGATGGCTACACCTTC
.	.	TRBV7-9	TRBJ1-1	CASSLDLQNTEAFF	TGTGCCAGCAGCTTAGACTTGCAGAACACTGAAGCTTTCTTT
.	.	TRBV7-7	TRBJ2-5	CASSLSGNRQETQYF	TGTGCTAGCAGCTTATCAGGGAATCGCCAAGAGACCCAGTACTTC
.	.	TRBV2	TRBJ1-1	CASSDSQATPRAFF	TGTGCCAGCAGTGATTCTCAGGCTACGCCTCGAGCTTTCTTT
.	.	TRBV29-1	TRBJ1-1	CSVEDRRTEAFF	TGCAGCGTTGAAGATCGGAGGACTGAAGCTTTCTTT
.	.	TRBV9	TRBJ2-3	CASSVGQHSTDTQYF	TGTGCCAGCAGCGTAGGACAGCATAGCACAGATACGCAGTATTTT
.	.	TRBV28	TRBJ2-3	CASGGRADTQYF	TGTGCCAGCGGGGGCCGGGCAGATACGCAGTATTTT
TRBD1	.	TRBV19	TRBJ1-2	CASSLRSGGSGYTF	TGTGCCAGTAGTCTCCGGTCAGGGGGTAGCGGCTACACCTTC
.	.	TRBV12-5	TRBJ1-1	CASAQRLGDTEAFF	TGTGCTAGTGCTCAAAGGTTGGGGGACACTGAAGCTTTCTTT
TRBD1	.	TRBV28	TRBJ1-1	CASSKSGQGRTEAFF	TGTGCCAGCAGCAAATCCGGACAGGGACGGACTGAAGCTTTCTTT
.	.	TRBV2	TRBJ1-4	CASSERVFSEKLFF	TGTGCCAGCAGTGAAAGGGTCTTCAGTGAAAAACTGTTTTTT
.	.	TRBV4-3	TRBJ2-3	CASSQDLGGSGSTDTQYF	TGCGCCAGCAGCCAAGATCTTGGGGGTAGCGGCAGCACAGATACGCAGTATTTT
.	.	TRBV9	TRBJ2-3	CASSPRPLSSSTDTQYF	TGTGCCAGCAGCCCCCGCCCTTTGAGCTCTAGCACAGATACGCAGTATTTT
TRBD2	few	TRBV9	TRBJ2-1	CASSVWTSGDNEQFF	TGTGCCAGCAGCGTATGGACTAGCGGAGACAATGAGCAGTTCTTC
.	.	TRBV29-1	TRBJ2-1	CSVETGPTEEQFF	TGCAGCGTTGAAACCGGCCCAACGGAGGAGCAGTTCTTC
.	.	TRBV11-2	TRBJ2-2	CASSLVSVNTGELFF	TGTGCCAGCAGCTTAGTTAGCGTGAACACCGGGGAGCTGTTTTTT
.	.	TRBV15	TRBJ2-3	CATSGLSGSTDTQYF	TGTGCCACCAGCGGTCTCTCCGGGAGCACAGATACGCAGTATTTT
.	.	TRBV30	TRBJ1-1	CAWSKDQNTEAFF	TGTGCCTGGAGTAAGGACCAGAACACTGAAGCTTTCTTT
TRBD2	.	TRBV15	TRBJ2-7	CATSRDGGGPYEQYF	TGTGCCACCAGCAGAGACGGCGGGGGACCCTACGAGCAGTACTTC
.	.	TRBV29-1	TRBJ2-7	CSGRGNSYEQYF	TGCAGTGGTAGGGGGAATTCCTACGAGCAGTACTTC
TRBD1	.	TRBV19	TRBJ1-2	CASSTTGANYGYTF	TGTGCCAGTAGTACCACAGGGGCCAACTATGGCTACACCTTC
TRBD2	.	TRBV7-9	TRBJ2-7	CASSLAGAQGEQYF	TGTGCCAGCAGCCTAGCGGGAGCCCAGGGGGAGCAGTACTTC
.	.	TRBV29-1	TRBJ1-1	CSVREGNTEAFF	TGCAGTGTACGCGAGGGGAACACTGAAGCTTTCTTT
TRBD1	once	TRBV7-9	TRBJ2-7	CASSTRTGSEQYF	TGTGCCAGCAGCACGCGGACAGGTTCCGAGCAGTACTTC
TRBD1	.	TRBV6-5	TRBJ2-3	CASSYAATGSTDTQYF	TGTGCCAGCAGTTACGCTGCGACAGGGTCCACAGATACGCAGTATTTT
TRBD1	.	TRBV10-2	TRBJ1-2	CASSGGTADGYTF	TGCGCCAGCAGTGGCGGGACAGCGGATGGCTACACCTTC
.	few	TRBV2	TRBJ1-2	CASSEEFNYGYTF	TGTGCCAGCAGTGAGGAGTTCAACTATGGCTACACCTTC
.	.	TRBV12-5	TRBJ1-1	CASGGDLNTEAFF	TGTGCTAGTGGTGGGGATTTGAACACTGAAGCTTTCTTT
.	.	TRBV30	TRBJ1-1	CAWSRGPPGDTEAFF	TGTGCCTGGAGTCGGGGACCCCCTGGGGACACTGAAGCTTTCTTT
TRBD1	.	TRBV7-2	TRBJ2-5	CASSFTGGETQYF	TGTGCCAGCAGTTTTACAGGGGGAGAGACCCAGTACTTC
TRBD2	.	TRBV11-3	TRBJ2-1	CASSQTSPEQFF	TGTGCCAGCAGCCAGACTAGCCCTGAGCAGTTCTTC
TRBD1	.	TRBV6-1	TRBJ2-2	CASSEARTGFSLYSNTGELFF	TGTGCCAGCAGTGAAGCGCGGACAGGGTTTAGCCTATACTCCAACACCGGGGAGCTGTTTTTT
.	.	TRBV5-4	TRBJ2-1	CASSSGLSRDEQFF	TGTGCCAGCAGTTCGGGACTCTCCCGGGATGAGCAGTTCTTC
.	.	TRBV5-1	TRBJ1-1	CASSRDFNTEAFF	TGCGCCAGCAGCCGGGACTTTAACACTGAAGCTTTCTTT
.	.	TRBV14	TRBJ2-6	CASSWGSGANVLTF	TGTGCCAGCAGCTGGGGGTCTGGGGCCAACGTCCTGACTTTC
.	.	TRBV11-2	TRBJ1-3	CASSLAGPGNTIYF	TGTGCCAGCAGCTTAGCAGGGCCCGGAAACACCATATATTTT
TRBD1	.	TRBV7-9	TRBJ2-3	CASSSRGSGDTQYF	TGTGCCAGCAGTTCCAGGGGGTCGGGAGATACGCAGTATTTT
TRBD2	.	TRBV18	TRBJ2-1	CASSPVLAGGPTDEQFF	TGTGCCAGCTCACCAGTGCTAGCGGGAGGGCCCACCGATGAGCAGTTCTTC
.	once	TRBV5-1	TRBJ2-3	CASSRQESTDTQYF	TGCGCCAGCAGCAGACAGGAAAGCACAGATACGCAGTATTTT
TRBD1	.	TRBV28	TRBJ1-5	CASSFTGGSQPQHF	TGTGCCAGCAGTTTCACAGGGGGCTCTCAGCCCCAGCATTTT
.	few	TRBV27	TRBJ2-2	CASRVGSTGELFF	TGTGCCAGCAGGGTGGGCTCCACCGGGGAGCTGTTTTTT
.	once	TRBV11-1	TRBJ1-1	CASSLEMNTEAFF	TGTGCCAGCAGCTTAGAGATGAACACTGAAGCTTTCTTT
.	once	TRBV5-1	TRBJ1-3	CASSLKGETGNTIYF	TGCGCCAGCAGCTTGAAGGGGGAGACTGGAAACACCATATATTTT
TRBD2	.	TRBV6-5	TRBJ2-7	CASSPGTSDYEQYF	TGTGCCAGCAGCCCCGGGACTAGCGACTACGAGCAGTACTTC
TRBD1	.	TRBV5-4	TRBJ2-5	CASSLRTGSARETQYF	TGTGCCAGCAGCTTAAGGACAGGGTCGGCTCGGGAGACCCAGTACTTC